This T cell receptor beta chain comes out of a study of radiotherapy plus CTLA-4 blockade in lung cancer. Overall study results and limits: According to reports, early shifts in blood T cell clones, alongside interferon-beta, forecast response most accurately. Blood-borne expansion of tumor-derived TCR clones followed radiotherapy plus ipilimumab.

This CDR3 comprises 13 residues. Per the germline V gene, CDR1 is SGHKS and CDR2 is YYEKEE (reference sequence). The V gene lost 0 bases and the J gene lost 4 bases, with 7 bases spanning the gap. This clone was seen just once. The antigen is unknown. Produced via immunoSEQ multiplex PCR; TCRdb's table is partial and in-frame only. This sample yields fewer than 65,000 clones, of which roughly 79% are seen a single time; 5% to 6.5% belongs to the top ten. The clonotype comes from a human donor with non-small cell lung cancer whose response to radiotherapy plus ipilimumab could not be evaluated. This sample comprised peripheral blood, obtained from a patient treated with radiotherapy plus ipilimumab. The chain recombines TRBV5-5 with TRBJ1-1; the D is unclear. In DNA, the CDR3 is TGTGCCAGCAGCTTGGCGGCGGGCACTGAAGCTTTCTTT. Translating gives CASSLAAGTEAFF.